This TCR beta chain was captured by sequencing in a study of graft-versus-host responses after intestinal transplantation. Findings and limits, study-wide: Levels of circulating GvH clones at their peak were associated with early post-transplant HvG declines.

The CDR3 has 15 residues. The J segment lost 4 bases and the V segment lost 3 bases, leaving 5 bases of the junction unmatched. CDR1 MNHEY and CDR2 SMNVEV come from the germline V gene (reference sequence). For this clone: Antigen unknown.

Measured with immunoSEQ multiplex PCR; TCRdb has only the in-frame clones, and not every one. The data show fewer than 120,000 clones, with 93% seen just once and less than 0.55% held by the top ten. J is TRBJ2-1 and V is TRBV27, with 8 bases aligning to TRBD2. The clonotype comes from a human donor who received an intestinal transplant. The sequencing here drew on unstimulated CD8+ T cells sorted from spleen or lymph node cells, taken before intestinal transplant. As DNA, the CDR3 is TGTGCCAGCAGTTTTAAAGCGGGGGTTTACAATGAGCAGTTCTTC. It codes for CASSFKAGVYNEQFF.